Sequencing of this TCR beta chain was carried out in a study of blood T cell repertoires in COVID-19. Only in-frame clones appear in the TCRdb table, and some are missing; sequencing was by immunoSEQ multiplex PCR. The top ten clones hold 4.1% of a sample with about 270,000 clones, 70% to 90% of them seen once. The CDR3 is made up of 16 amino acids. V shed 5 bases and J 2 bases; nucleotides not matched to a gene: 6. Germline CDR1 SGHTA, CDR2 FQGNSA. The TCR originated in a young woman with acute COVID-19. The chain is built from TRBV7-2 and TRBJ2-3; TRBD2 agrees at 11 bases. Sequencing used PBMCs or T cells enriched from blood (not recorded which). The DNA for the CDR3 is TGTGCCAGCAGCCAAGGGACTAGCGGCAACACAGATACGCAGTATTTT. The encoded protein is CASSQGTSGNTDTQYF.